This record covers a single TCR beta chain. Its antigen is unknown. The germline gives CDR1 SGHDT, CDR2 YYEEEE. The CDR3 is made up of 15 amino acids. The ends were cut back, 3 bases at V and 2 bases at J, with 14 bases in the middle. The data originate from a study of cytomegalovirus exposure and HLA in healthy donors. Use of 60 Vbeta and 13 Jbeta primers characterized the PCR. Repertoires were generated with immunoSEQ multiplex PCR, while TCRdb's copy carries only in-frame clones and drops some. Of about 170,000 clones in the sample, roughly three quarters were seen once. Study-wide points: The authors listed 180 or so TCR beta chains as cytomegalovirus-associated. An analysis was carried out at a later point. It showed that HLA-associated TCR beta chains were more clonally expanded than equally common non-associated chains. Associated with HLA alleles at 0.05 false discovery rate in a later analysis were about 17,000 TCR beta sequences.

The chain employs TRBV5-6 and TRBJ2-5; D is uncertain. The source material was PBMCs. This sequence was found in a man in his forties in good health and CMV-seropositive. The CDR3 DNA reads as TGTGCCAGCAGCTACCGGGTGCCCTTACAAGAGACCCAGTACTTC. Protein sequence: CASSYRVPLQETQYF.